This is a list of T cell receptor beta chains from one sample in a study of T cell clones after liver transplantation. Using immunoSEQ multiplex PCR, the repertoire was profiled, and TCRdb retains in-frame clones only, with some absent. This table has approximately 10,000 clones, roughly 70% appearing once. The material was CD4+ T cells from blood, obtained around 32 months after liver transplant. The receptor set was obtained from a human patient who received a liver transplant. A subset of T cells may come from the graft donor. The CDR3 runs from the conserved cysteine through the conserved F or W. D genes are given only for firm matches. Size is stated for part of the rows, as once, few or many counts, or as a class when the clone is expanded.

d_call: .; j_call: TRBJ2-6; clone_size: .; v_call: TRBV11-2; cdr3_nt: TGTGCCAGCAGCTTAGCGGGGGCTACTTCTGGGGCCAACGTCCTGACTTTC; cdr3_aa: CASSLAGATSGANVLTF
d_call: .; j_call: TRBJ2-1; clone_size: .; v_call: TRBV5-4; cdr3_nt: TGTGCCAGCAGCTTGGCGGGAGTCCTCTACAATGAGCAGTTCTTC; cdr3_aa: CASSLAGVLYNEQFF
d_call: TRBD2; j_call: TRBJ2-2; clone_size: .; v_call: TRBV9; cdr3_nt: TGTGCCAGCAGCCCGGCGGGGGGACTAGCGGGAGACTTCAACACCGGGGAGCTGTTTTTT; cdr3_aa: CASSPAGGLAGDFNTGELFF
d_call: .; j_call: TRBJ2-1; clone_size: .; v_call: TRBV29-1; cdr3_nt: TGCAGCGCCGATTACAATGAGCAGTTCTTC; cdr3_aa: CSADYNEQFF
d_call: .; j_call: TRBJ1-2; clone_size: medium-sized; v_call: TRBV19; cdr3_nt: TGTGCCAGTAAGGGCTATGGCTACACCTTC; cdr3_aa: CASKGYGYTF
d_call: .; j_call: TRBJ1-3; clone_size: .; v_call: TRBV9; cdr3_nt: TGTGCCAGCAGCGCGACCCCAGACACCGGCAGCTCTGGAAACACCATATATTTT; cdr3_aa: CASSATPDTGSSGNTIYF
d_call: .; j_call: TRBJ2-5; clone_size: once; v_call: TRBV2; cdr3_nt: TGTGCCAGCAGTGAGGGCGGGACAGTAGTACAAGAGACCCAGTACTTC; cdr3_aa: CASSEGGTVVQETQYF
d_call: .; j_call: TRBJ2-3; clone_size: once; v_call: TRBV30; cdr3_nt: TGTGCCTGGACCCTTGGGGACGCCGGCTACACAGATACGCAGTATTTT; cdr3_aa: CAWTLGDAGYTDTQYF
d_call: TRBD2; j_call: TRBJ2-1; clone_size: .; v_call: TRBV6-1; cdr3_nt: TGTGCCAGCGGACTAGGCACCAATGAGCAGTTCTTC; cdr3_aa: CASGLGTNEQFF
d_call: TRBD1; j_call: TRBJ2-5; clone_size: .; v_call: TRBV7-9; cdr3_nt: TGTGCCAGCAGCTTGGAGGTGGACAGGGCATATCAAGAGACCCAGTACTTC; cdr3_aa: CASSLEVDRAYQETQYF
d_call: .; j_call: TRBJ1-1; clone_size: .; v_call: TRBV13; cdr3_nt: TGTGCCAGCAGAATGGACACCCAGAACACTGAAGCTTTCTTT; cdr3_aa: CASRMDTQNTEAFF
d_call: .; j_call: TRBJ2-1; clone_size: .; v_call: TRBV15; cdr3_nt: TGTGCCACCAGCACCGTCTCCTACAATGAGCAGTTCTTC; cdr3_aa: CATSTVSYNEQFF
d_call: TRBD2; j_call: TRBJ2-3; clone_size: .; v_call: TRBV19; cdr3_nt: TGTGCCAGTAAAGCGGGGGGCCCAGATACGCAGTATTTT; cdr3_aa: CASKAGGPDTQYF
d_call: .; j_call: TRBJ2-1; clone_size: .; v_call: TRBV5-8; cdr3_nt: TGTGCCAGCAGCCGGACGGACAATGAGCAGTTCTTC; cdr3_aa: CASSRTDNEQFF
d_call: TRBD1; j_call: TRBJ2-7; clone_size: large; v_call: TRBV4-2; cdr3_nt: TGTGCCAGCAGCCATGGGACAGGCGGGGACTACGAGCAGTACTTC; cdr3_aa: CASSHGTGGDYEQYF
d_call: TRBD1; j_call: TRBJ2-1; clone_size: .; v_call: TRBV4-1; cdr3_nt: TGCGCCAGCAGTGAGGACAGGGGTGTGAGAAATGAGCAGTTCTTC; cdr3_aa: CASSEDRGVRNEQFF
d_call: .; j_call: TRBJ2-2; clone_size: .; v_call: TRBV29-1; cdr3_nt: TGCAGCGCCCGACCCCCGGGGGGCTCCACCGGGGAGCTGTTTTTT; cdr3_aa: CSARPPGGSTGELFF
d_call: .; j_call: TRBJ1-2; clone_size: .; v_call: TRBV6-8; cdr3_nt: TGTGCCAGCAGTTACTCCACAGGGACGGCCGCTGGCTACACCTTC; cdr3_aa: CASSYSTGTAAGYTF
d_call: TRBD1; j_call: TRBJ2-2; clone_size: medium-sized; v_call: TRBV27; cdr3_nt: TGTGCCAGCAGCGCCGGGACAGGGCACACCGGGGAGCTGTTTTTT; cdr3_aa: CASSAGTGHTGELFF
d_call: .; j_call: TRBJ2-6; clone_size: .; v_call: TRBV11-3; cdr3_nt: TGTGCCAGCGCCGAAGCAGGAGTCTCTTCACCCGTCCTGACTTTC; cdr3_aa: CASAEAGVSSPVLTF
d_call: TRBD1; j_call: TRBJ1-1; clone_size: .; v_call: TRBV6-6; cdr3_nt: TGTGCCAGCACCGGGACAGGAGCGAACACTGAAGCTTTCTTT; cdr3_aa: CASTGTGANTEAFF
d_call: .; j_call: TRBJ1-1; clone_size: few; v_call: TRBV6-6; cdr3_nt: TGTGCCAGCAGTTCGGGAGGGAGGACTGAAGCTTTCTTT; cdr3_aa: CASSSGGRTEAFF
d_call: .; j_call: TRBJ2-1; clone_size: .; v_call: TRBV6-5; cdr3_nt: TGTGCCAGCAGTGATAGTAATGAGCAGTTCTTC; cdr3_aa: CASSDSNEQFF
d_call: .; j_call: TRBJ2-7; clone_size: medium-sized; v_call: TRBV4-2; cdr3_nt: TGTGCCAGCAGCCAAGATGTGGGGTACTACGAGCAGTACTTC; cdr3_aa: CASSQDVGYYEQYF